This T cell receptor (beta chain) was observed in a study of T cells after yellow fever vaccination. Concerning this clonotype itself: Its specificity is not known.

Study findings and constraints: Post-booster samples contained most primary-vaccination clones (approximately 96% CD4, around 89% CD8).

5'RACE template switching added a universal primer site and UMIs to TCR cDNA. TCRdb re-derived calls from the 5' RACE reads in MiXCR, one entry per CDR3 protein. Found here are some 500,000 distinct CDR3 sequences, roughly 14% of them singletons; the top ten hold about 14%. Germline loops: CDR1 SGHAT, CDR2 FQNNGV. With 0 bases clipped from V and 7 bases from J, the junction kept 5 bases outside the gene matches. The CDR3 runs to 15 residues. This chain connects TRBV11-2 to TRBJ2-1; 8 nucleotides match TRBD1. The source is a young man who received the YFV17D yellow fever vaccine. Sample: PBMCs, taken on the day of the yellow fever booster vaccination. CDR3 nucleotide sequence: TGTGCCAGCAGCTTAGATCAGGGGGCCTGGAATGAGCAGTTCTTC. Amino acid sequence: CASSLDQGAWNEQFF.